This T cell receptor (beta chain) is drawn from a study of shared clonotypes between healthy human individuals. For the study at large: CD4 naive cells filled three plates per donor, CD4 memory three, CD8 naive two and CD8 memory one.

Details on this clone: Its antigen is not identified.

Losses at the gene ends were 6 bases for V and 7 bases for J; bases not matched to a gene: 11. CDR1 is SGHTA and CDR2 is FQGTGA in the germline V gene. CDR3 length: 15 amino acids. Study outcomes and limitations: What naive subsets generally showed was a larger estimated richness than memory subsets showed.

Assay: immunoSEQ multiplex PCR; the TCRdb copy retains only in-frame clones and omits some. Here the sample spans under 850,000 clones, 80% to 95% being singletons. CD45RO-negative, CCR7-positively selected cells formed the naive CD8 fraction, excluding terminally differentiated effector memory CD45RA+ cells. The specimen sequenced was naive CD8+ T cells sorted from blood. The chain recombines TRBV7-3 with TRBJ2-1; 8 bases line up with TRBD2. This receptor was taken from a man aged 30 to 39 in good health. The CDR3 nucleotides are TGTGCCAGCAGTACTAGCGGATCCAAGGGGAATGAGCAGTTCTTC. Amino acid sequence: CASSTSGSKGNEQFF.